This T cell receptor (beta chain) originates from a study of Graves' ophthalmopathy and Graves' hyperthyroidism. V gave up 5 bases and J gave up 3 bases, with 16 bases separating them. Germline V gene lookup returns CDR1 SGHVS and CDR2 FQNEAQ. The CDR3 has 16 residues. RNA served as the template for amplifying TCR beta CDR3 regions. HTBI primers primed a first-round RT-PCR, and a second-round multiplex PCR followed. TCRdb reprocessed the multiplex PCR reads via MiXCR and lists one record per CDR3 protein. Among around 1,200,000 distinct CDR3 sequences listed, less than 45% were seen once. This clonotype was counted a few times.

The receptor was derived from an adult man with Graves' hyperthyroidism. Sequenced material: peripheral blood or thyroid tissue (not recorded which). This chain links TRBV7-8 with TRBJ2-2, with a weak D call TRBD1 (6 bases). Here the CDR3 DNA reads TGTGCCAGCAGCGCCTGGCAGGGGTCCCACACCGGGGAGCTGTTTTTT. This codes for CASSAWQGSHTGELFF.